This T cell receptor (beta chain) was recovered during a study of CD8+ T cells in alopecia areata. cDNA serving as the sequencing template came from extracted, reverse transcribed RNA. The table came from immunoSEQ multiplex PCR; TCRdb's copy has only in-frame clones and leaves some out. The sample holds some 100,000 clones, roughly three fifths seen once. The treatment here: oral pan-JAK inhibitor, 5-10 mg twice daily. A word on this clone: The antigen remains undetermined.

Study outcomes and limitations: Tofacitinib significantly lowered scalp clonality and expanded CD8+ clones among the top 100. Patients showed less clear TCR sequence sharing than mice, possibly partly because of HLA diversity.

The V gene's germline CDR1 is SEHNR and CDR2 FQNEAQ (reference sequence). The CDR3 has 13 residues. The V segment lost 8 bases and the J segment 5 bases; nucleotides outside the gene matches: 4. This clonotype was obtained from a human donor with alopecia areata. This specimen consisted of CD8+ T cells sorted from blood, obtained around week 55, from a patient treated with tofacitinib. The chain recombines TRBV7-9 with TRBJ2-1, with 9 bases aligning to TRBD1. CDR3: CASLGQGNNEQFF. The CDR3 DNA is TGTGCCAGCCTTGGACAGGGGAACAATGAGCAGTTCTTC. Complete variable domain (other parts from reference TRBV7-9 and TRBJ2-1): DTGVSQNPRHKITKRGQNVTFRCDPISEHNRLYWYRQTLGQGPEFLTYFQNEAQLEKSRLLSDRFSAERPKGSFSTLEIQRTEQGDSAMYLCASLGQGNNEQFFGPGTRLTVL.